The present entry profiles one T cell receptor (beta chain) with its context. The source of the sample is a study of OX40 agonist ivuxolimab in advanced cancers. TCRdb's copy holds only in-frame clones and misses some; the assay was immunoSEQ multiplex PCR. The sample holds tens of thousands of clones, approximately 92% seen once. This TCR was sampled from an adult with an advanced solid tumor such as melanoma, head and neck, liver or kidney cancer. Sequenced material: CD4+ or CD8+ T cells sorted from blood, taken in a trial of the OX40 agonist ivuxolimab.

The CDR3 DNA sequence: TGTGCCAGCAACAAACAGGGGGCCGGGCAGCCCCAGCATTTT. It encodes CASNKQGAGQPQHF. This chain connects TRBV6-5 to TRBJ1-5; 9 positions match TRBD1. The ends lost 7 bases at V and 7 bases at J; junction bases unmatched: 8. From germline, CDR1 is MNHEY and CDR2 SVGAGI. The CDR3 runs to 14 residues.